The 8 T cell receptor beta chains presented below share a single source sample, sequenced in a study of monozygotic twins with inflammatory bowel disease. TCRdb reprocessed the 5' RACE reads and reports one entry per CDR3 protein, with no DNA. In total, the table holds hundreds of thousands of distinct CDR3 sequences. The specimen sequenced was blood. The origin of the receptors is a human donor with ulcerative colitis or Crohn's disease, or a healthy co-twin of an affected twin (not recorded which).

V gene TRBV5-1 combines with J gene TRBJ2-7; TCRdb returns TRBD2, unconfirmable since there is no DNA. This CDR3 spans 17 amino acids. Per germline, CDR1 SGHRS and CDR2 YFSETQ. The chain's CDR3 is CASSLVFGLPRAYEQYF. The complete variable domain, with remaining parts taken from reference TRBV5-1 and TRBJ2-7, reads KAGVTQTPRYLIKTRGQQVTLSCSPISGHRSVSWYQQTPGQGLQFLFEYFSETQRNKGNFPGRFSGRQFSNSRSEMNVSTLELGDSALYLCASSLVFGLPRAYEQYFGPGTRLTVT.

The chain uses TRBV5-1 and TRBJ2-2; TCRdb lists TRBD2, though no DNA is available to test this call. Germline CDR1 SGHRS, CDR2 YFSETQ. The CDR3 extends over 16 amino acids. CDR3 residues: CASSSRTSGGTGELFF.

The V call is TRBV5-8, the J call TRBJ2-4; the D gene TCRdb calls, TRBD1, cannot be checked with no DNA. CDR1 SGHTS and CDR2 YDEGEE come from the germline V gene. This CDR3 has 18 amino acids. The CDR3 loop reads CASSRDRVGERSKNIQYF. Complete variable domain (other parts from reference TRBV5-8 and TRBJ2-4): EAGVTQSPTHLIKTRGQQATLRCSPISGHTSVYWYQQALGLGLQFLLWYDEGEERNRGNFPPRFSGRQFPNYSSELNVNALELEDSALYLCASSRDRVGERSKNIQYFGAGTRLSVL.

V is TRBV5-1 and J is TRBJ2-7. The CDR3 spans 13 residues. The germline CDR1 and CDR2 sequences are SGHRS and YFSETQ. The CDR3 loop is CASSLVGSSEQYF.

This rearrangement joins TRBV14 to TRBJ2-1. Germline-derived CDR1 and CDR2 are SGHDN and FVKESK. The length of the CDR3 is 13 residues. This CDR3 reads CATAPSSYNEQFF.

The chain couples TRBV7-2 to TRBJ2-7; TCRdb indicates TRBD2, and absent DNA this call remains unverified. Germline assignment: CDR1 SGHTA and CDR2 FQGNSA. The CDR3 consists of 13 residues. The CDR3 here is CASSPHLTGPWYF.

This chain's CDR3 is CSAMIPLESVEQFF. The chain links TRBV29-1 to TRBJ2-1. CDR3 size: 14 residues. In germline, CDR1 is SQVTM, CDR2 ANQGSEA.

The chain recombines TRBV23-1 with TRBJ2-2; TCRdb names TRBD1, which stays unverified in the absence of DNA. TRBV23-1 is identified as an open reading frame with a role that is uncertain. The CDR3 consists of 17 residues. CDR3 residues: CASSQSGAGQPTGELFF.